This T cell receptor (beta chain) derives from a study of beta chain features in type 1 diabetes. Overall study: Patients did not differ from healthy donors in age, gender or cell yield. Study-wide findings and caveats: Moderately but significantly shorter TCRB CDR3s were found in Type 1 diabetes patients in all four CD4+ subsets.

Expressed TCRB transcripts were sequenced because the entire RNA isolate underwent reverse transcription. Some clones are missing from TCRdb's copy, which holds only in-frame ones; the method was immunoSEQ multiplex PCR. The data show almost 350,000 clones, with 9.3% seen just once and over 0.95% held by the top ten. The CDR3 loop spans 15 amino acids. The V end was cut by 7 bases, the J end by 0 bases, with 13 bases between. Germline CDR1 and CDR2: LNHDA and SQIVND (reference sequence). A word on this clone: Its specificity is unknown.

The specimen was central memory CD4+ T cells from blood. V is TRBV19 and J is TRBJ1-3; D is possibly TRBD1 (5 bases). The TCR was taken from a man in his thirties or forties with type 1 diabetes. Here the CDR3 DNA reads TGTGCCAGTAACCAACAGGCCACCTCTGGAAACACCATATATTTT. It codes for CASNQQATSGNTIYF.